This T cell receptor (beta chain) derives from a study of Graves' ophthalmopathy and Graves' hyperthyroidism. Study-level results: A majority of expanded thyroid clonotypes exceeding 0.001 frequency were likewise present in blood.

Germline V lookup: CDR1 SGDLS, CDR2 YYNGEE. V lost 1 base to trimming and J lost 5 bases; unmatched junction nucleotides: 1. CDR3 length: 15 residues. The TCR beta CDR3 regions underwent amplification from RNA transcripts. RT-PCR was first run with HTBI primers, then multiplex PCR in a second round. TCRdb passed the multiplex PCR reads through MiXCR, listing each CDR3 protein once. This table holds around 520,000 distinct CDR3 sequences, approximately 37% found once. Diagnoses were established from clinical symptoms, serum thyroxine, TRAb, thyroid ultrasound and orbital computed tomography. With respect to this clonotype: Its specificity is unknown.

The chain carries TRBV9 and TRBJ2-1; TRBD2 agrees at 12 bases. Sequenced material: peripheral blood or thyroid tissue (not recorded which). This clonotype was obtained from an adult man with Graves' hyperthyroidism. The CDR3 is CASSVSSGGDNEQFF. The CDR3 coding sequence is TGTGCCAGCAGCGTATCTAGCGGGGGGGACAATGAGCAGTTCTTC.